The present TCR beta chain was sequenced within a study of blood T cell repertoires in COVID-19. As for the study in general: The samples span acute and convalescent COVID-19 from the United States, Italy and Spain.

Trimming left V 1 base short and J 4 bases short, with 10 bases between. Germline CDR1 reads LGHNA; CDR2 reads YNFKEQ. The CDR3 totals 15 residues. The repertoire was sequenced with immunoSEQ multiplex PCR; TCRdb's copy has only in-frame clones and lacks some. The table records some 220,000 clones, around four fifths of them present only once. This clone was recorded only once. The chain carries TRBV4-2 and TRBJ1-4, with D perhaps matching TRBD1 (5 bases). This TCR was recovered from a woman of 80 years or more with active or convalescent COVID-19. The sample was peripheral blood. The chain's CDR3 is CASSQADRDNEKLFF. DNA of the CDR3: TGTGCCAGCAGCCAAGCTGACAGAGATAATGAAAAACTGTTTTTT.